This record looks at one TCR beta chain sequence and its context. This sample is part of a study of blood T cell repertoires in COVID-19. Clones were sequenced by immunoSEQ multiplex PCR, and TCRdb holds only the in-frame ones, with some missing. Found here are 130,000 to 150,000 clones, 80% to 90% of them singletons; the top ten hold approximately 4%. The CDR3 runs 14 residues. Germline V gives CDR1 SGHAT, CDR2 FQNNGV. V was pared by 6 bases and J by 7 bases, with 15 bases between. The chain employs TRBV11-2 and TRBJ2-2, with D possibly matching TRBD2 (6 bases). The sample comprised peripheral blood. The receptor's source is a woman between 40 and 50 years old with acute or convalescent COVID-19. The CDR3 protein is CASRPGTFGGELFF. CDR3 nucleotides: TGTGCCAGCAGACCCGGGACTTTTGGCGGGGAGCTGTTTTTT.